A selection of T cell receptor beta chains follows, all from one sample in a study of graft-versus-host responses after intestinal transplantation. The table came from immunoSEQ multiplex PCR; TCRdb's copy has only in-frame clones and leaves some out. The sample holds about 54,000 clones, roughly nine tenths seen once. The starting material was PBMCs, obtained roughly 660 days after intestinal transplant. The receptors were gathered from a human patient who received an intestinal transplant, so some T cells may come from the graft donor. CDR3s leave out the opening cysteine and the closing phenylalanine or tryptophan.

v_gene	CDR3aa
TRBV19	ASSMGGPYSNQPQH
TRBV2	ASSRTGSNQPQH
TRBV7-9	ASSLVLTDTEAF
TRBV19	ASTPGQGTYRTDTQY
TRBV15	ATSITGRGNTDTQY
TRBV5-4	ASSLGAVSSYEQY
TRBV5-4	ASSPRAGLAGFNEQF
TRBV5-1	ASSFQGIDNEKLF
TRBV5-1	ASSLEGVGETQY
TRBV10-2	ASSGNDYPPETQY
TRBV27	ASSLTDRAYEQY
TRBV14	ASSQEGGASGAGGELF
TRBV5-1	ASSLDLNTEAF
TRBV7-8	ASSFTDTQY
TRBV5-6	ASSPGWGAGEQY
TRBV6-1	ASRPRTGTTGGYT
TRBV6-5	ASSYNRGLV
TRBV4-1	ASSQVGGDGYT
TRBV2	ASSEVLAGKETQY
TRBV7-9	ASSLFLRGANEQY
TRBV19	ASSFQARNTEAF
TRBV6-6	ASSIQRGSPNEQF
TRBV6-5	ASSPGTGGVEQY
TRBV27	ASSPVVGTYETQY
TRBV7-8	ASAMGDRASYEQY
TRBV7-8	ASSLEEGGELF
TRBV4-1	ASSLRRSSGPGTGELF
TRBV6-1	ASSRTSGATYEQY
TRBV11-2	ASSQTPTGGSNYGYT
TRBV9	ASSARDRVSPLH
TRBV6-6	ASSWALGGSNQPQH
TRBV19	ASSIGPLRTLQETQY
TRBV11-2	ASSPLTGVTYEQY
TRBV7-6	ASSPLVGLAAITDTQY
TRBV11-3	ASSLGDFRRGYT
TRBV12-5	ASGLVGVGSSSLNTQY
TRBV7-2	ASSLTGTPRETQY